A selection of T cell receptor beta chains follows, all from one sample in a study of response to subunit inactivated influenza vaccine. Via MiXCR, TCRdb re-called the RT-PCR reads, giving one row per CDR3 protein. In the table there are over 400,000 distinct CDR3 sequences, 9.5% to 13% of which are singletons. Sequences were derived from PBMCs from blood, sampled 45 days after vaccination. Receptors originate from a man aged 45-60 years who received an inactivated influenza vaccine. Both conserved end residues are part of each CDR3. The D gene is left open where the match is weak. Clone size is shown for a subset of rows, as once, few, many or a class of expanded clone.

V,J,D,size,DNA,CDR3
TRBV11-2,TRBJ2-1,.,.,TGTGCCAGCAGCTTAGATTTCGGGGTATCCTACAATGAGCAGTTCTTC,CASSLDFGVSYNEQFF
TRBV29-1,TRBJ2-1,TRBD2,.,TGCAGCGTTGACGGAACCGGGGGGGGGTTCTTC,CSVDGTGGGFF
TRBV12-3/TRBV12-4,TRBJ2-3,.,few,TGTGCCAGCAGCGGGCGACACTCTAGCACAGATACGCAGTATTTT,CASSGRHSSTDTQYF
TRBV6-2/TRBV6-3,TRBJ1-5,.,many,TGTGCCAGCAGTTGGGGTAGACAGGCGCATCAGCCCCAGCATTTT,CASSWGRQAHQPQHF
TRBV25-1,TRBJ1-2,.,few,TGTGCCAGCAGTTCGAAGGGGCTGAACTATGGCTACACCTTC,CASSSKGLNYGYTF
TRBV5-6,TRBJ2-1,TRBD2,.,TGTGCCAGCAGCTTGGGACTAGCGGGATGGTTCGATGAGCAGTTCTTC,CASSLGLAGWFDEQFF
TRBV2,TRBJ1-5,.,many,TGTGCCAGCAGACGACAGCTATTCAATCAGCCCCAGCATTTT,CASRRQLFNQPQHF
TRBV20-1,TRBJ2-3,TRBD2,.,TGCAGTGCTAGAGTGGGACTAGCGGGGACGGGACCCGCAGATACGCAGTATTTT,CSARVGLAGTGPADTQYF
TRBV20-1,TRBJ1-5,.,few,TGCAGTGCTAGCTCTACCGCACAAGGGCCCCAGCATTTT,CSASSTAQGPQHF
TRBV7-9,TRBJ2-1,.,few,TGTGCCAGCAGCTCCCCGGTGGGGGGCAATGAGCAGTTCTTC,CASSSPVGGNEQFF
TRBV7-9,TRBJ2-7,TRBD2,many,TGTGCCAGCAGCTTAAGGGAAGCTAGCGGTCCCAAGGAGCAGTACTTC,CASSLREASGPKEQYF
TRBV12-3/TRBV12-4,TRBJ2-7,.,many,TGTGCCAGCAGCTTGAGCGCGCTGGGCTCCTACGAGCAGTACTTC,CASSLSALGSYEQYF
TRBV5-1,TRBJ2-7,TRBD2,many,TGCGCCAGCAGCTTGCGGGAGGGCCTATTGGACGAGCAGTACTTC,CASSLREGLLDEQYF
TRBV12-3/TRBV12-4,TRBJ2-2,TRBD1,many,TGTGCCAGCAGTCTTGGACCAGGGGGAACCGGGGAGCTGTTTTTT,CASSLGPGGTGELFF
TRBV9,TRBJ2-1,TRBD1,.,TGTGCCAGCAGCGTAGAGGGTCTTTTCGGGACAGGGTCATACAATGAGCAGTTCTTC,CASSVEGLFGTGSYNEQFF
TRBV6-2/TRBV6-3,TRBJ1-2,TRBD1,.,TGTGCCAGCAGTTCGGGGACGAAGGGGGCCTATGGCTACACCTTC,CASSSGTKGAYGYTF
TRBV7-2,TRBJ2-5,TRBD1,few,TGTGCCAGCAGCTCTTCAGGGGGCCGGCAAGAGACCCAGTACTTC,CASSSSGGRQETQYF
TRBV29-1,TRBJ2-1,TRBD2,.,TGCAGCGTTGAAGGAGTTCACACTAGCGGGAGGGACAATGAGCAGTTCTTC,CSVEGVHTSGRDNEQFF